Listed here is a single T cell receptor beta chain. These data are taken from a study of blood T cell repertoires in COVID-19. Trimming shortened V by 6 bases and J by 3 bases, and 14 bases separated the two germline ends. The CDR3 has 14 residues. CDR1 and CDR2 (germline): MDHEN, SYDVKM. TCRdb's table, derived via immunoSEQ multiplex PCR, lists solely in-frame clones and lacks some. This repertoire shows around 250,000 clones, 80% to 90% found once; its top ten account for 2.2%. The TCR sequence derives from a man younger than 45 who had recovered from COVID-19. The chain has TRBV28 and TRBJ1-2; possible D gene TRBD1, 6 bases. Sequencing input: peripheral blood. The CDR3 loop is CASSPRDTDYGYTF. CDR3 nucleotide sequence: TGTGCCAGCAGCCCACGGGACACGGACTATGGCTACACCTTC.